This T cell receptor (beta chain) was recorded in a study of T cells in Graves' hyperthyroidism and ophthalmopathy. Findings and caveats of the study: Most expanded thyroid clonotypes above 0.001 also appeared in blood.

When hyperthyroidism was first diagnosed, the blood sample was taken, preceding any ophthalmopathy symptoms. This clonotype was seen ten or more times. The antigen is unknown. Using RNA transcripts as the source, TCR beta CDR3 regions were amplified. In the first-round RT-PCR of the TCR CDR3, the HTBI primer set was used. Using its own MiXCR run on the multiplex PCR reads, TCRdb lists one record per CDR3 protein. The sample contains a few hundred thousand distinct CDR3 sequences, about 14% of which appear only once. Sequences were obtained from blood. The receptor was isolated from a woman aged 35 to 49 with Graves' hyperthyroidism that later progressed to Graves' ophthalmopathy.

The DNA of the CDR3 is TGCGCCAGCAGGACCGGGACTAGCGGGAGGTACGAGCAGTACTTC. Translating gives CASRTGTSGRYEQYF. This chain joins TRBV10-2 and TRBJ2-7, with TRBD2 matching 15 bases. This CDR3 region has 15 residues. V trimming: 6 bases; J trimming: 4 bases; junction bases outside the gene matches: 4. The V gene's germline CDR1 is WSHSY and CDR2 SAAADI.